A selection of T cell receptor beta chains follows, all from one sample in a study of CD8 T cells in Susac syndrome. TCRdb re-analysed the immunoSEQ multiplex PCR reads in MiXCR, keeping a single row per CDR3 protein. The repertoire holds 300,000 to 350,000 distinct CDR3 sequences, with roughly nine tenths as singletons. Material: CD4+ T cells from PBMCs. These receptors were obtained from a human donor with multiple sclerosis. Each CDR3 is given without its conserved first and last residue.

V: TRBV28; J: TRBJ1-1; CDR3: ASPPEGWIAGTEAF
V: TRBV27; J: TRBJ2-7; CDR3: ASSTLTGIEYEQY
V: TRBV20-1; J: TRBJ2-5; CDR3: SARSGGAGETQY
V: TRBV12-3/TRBV12-4; J: TRBJ2-5; CDR3: ASSGGATGTQY
V: TRBV18; J: TRBJ1-1; CDR3: ASSRDSANTEAL
V: TRBV7-9; J: TRBJ2-7; CDR3: ASSLGFGRGRTGYEQY
V: TRBV3-1; J: TRBJ2-3; CDR3: ASSQAGQRENTQY
V: TRBV12-3/TRBV12-4; J: TRBJ1-1; CDR3: ASSFGKELEAF
V: TRBV19; J: TRBJ2-3; CDR3: ASSPGRNTDTQY
V: TRBV7-3; J: TRBJ2-3; CDR3: ASSSQGGLTDTQY
V: TRBV5-4; J: TRBJ2-1; CDR3: ASSSAGRGKNEQF
V: TRBV20-1; J: TRBJ1-1; CDR3: SAVGQGVSEAF
V: TRBV10-3; J: TRBJ2-5; CDR3: ATGVGGLETQY
V: TRBV5-5; J: TRBJ2-7; CDR3: ASSEMTGTVIVYEQY
V: TRBV6-4; J: TRBJ2-1; CDR3: ASSDSRLRGGSYNEQF
V: TRBV12-3/TRBV12-4; J: TRBJ1-5; CDR3: ASSFGGPVGNQPQH
V: TRBV6-2/TRBV6-3; J: TRBJ1-5; CDR3: ASSYVGQLNQPQH
V: TRBV9; J: TRBJ2-7; CDR3: ASSVSPSGRSSYEQY
V: TRBV6-1; J: TRBJ2-4; CDR3: ASSGLTGLNIQY
V: TRBV5-4; J: TRBJ2-5; CDR3: ASSLGLAGGVGSETQY
V: TRBV7-9; J: TRBJ1-1; CDR3: ASSLAKLGGAWNTEAF
V: TRBV9; J: TRBJ2-1; CDR3: ASSVAGGGEQF
V: TRBV5-6; J: TRBJ1-2; CDR3: ASSPPRGLYGYT
V: TRBV29-1; J: TRBJ2-7; CDR3: SVVQGASYEQY
V: TRBV7-8; J: TRBJ1-1; CDR3: ASSKPYRGQNEAF
V: TRBV23-1; J: TRBJ2-1; CDR3: ASSQLFRAGNG
V: TRBV7-9; J: TRBJ2-1; CDR3: ASSPTGVGNEQF
V: TRBV7-2; J: TRBJ1-2; CDR3: ASSSRYRGHYGYT
V: TRBV7-9; J: TRBJ2-7; CDR3: ASSPPFSSYEQY
V: TRBV7-6; J: TRBJ2-5; CDR3: ASSLVVGVFQETQY
V: TRBV12-3/TRBV12-4; J: TRBJ2-1; CDR3: ASRGLAGTPEQF
V: TRBV27; J: TRBJ2-7; CDR3: ASTSLRSHGWQY
V: TRBV5-1; J: TRBJ2-3; CDR3: ASSKLARGSTDTQY
V: TRBV7-6; J: TRBJ2-5; CDR3: ATWKGETQY
V: TRBV9; J: TRBJ2-1; CDR3: ASSVTTHEQF
V: TRBV12-3/TRBV12-4; J: TRBJ1-5; CDR3: ASSQLPGVNQPQH
V: TRBV5-1; J: TRBJ2-2; CDR3: ASSRLAGKDTGELF
V: TRBV9; J: TRBJ2-1; CDR3: ASSSPSGSTEQF
V: TRBV7-2; J: TRBJ2-6; CDR3: ASSPKTTRTAGANVLT
V: TRBV7-3; J: TRBJ2-2; CDR3: ASSLTAGAPSGELF
V: TRBV4-1; J: TRBJ2-1; CDR3: ASSQAGGDNEQF
V: TRBV7-9; J: TRBJ2-2; CDR3: ASSLALPTGELF
V: TRBV6-2/TRBV6-3; J: TRBJ2-1; CDR3: ASRAVPYNEQF
V: TRBV19; J: TRBJ1-5; CDR3: ASSIWGSGDQPQH
V: TRBV5-1; J: TRBJ1-1; CDR3: ASTEVGQEAF